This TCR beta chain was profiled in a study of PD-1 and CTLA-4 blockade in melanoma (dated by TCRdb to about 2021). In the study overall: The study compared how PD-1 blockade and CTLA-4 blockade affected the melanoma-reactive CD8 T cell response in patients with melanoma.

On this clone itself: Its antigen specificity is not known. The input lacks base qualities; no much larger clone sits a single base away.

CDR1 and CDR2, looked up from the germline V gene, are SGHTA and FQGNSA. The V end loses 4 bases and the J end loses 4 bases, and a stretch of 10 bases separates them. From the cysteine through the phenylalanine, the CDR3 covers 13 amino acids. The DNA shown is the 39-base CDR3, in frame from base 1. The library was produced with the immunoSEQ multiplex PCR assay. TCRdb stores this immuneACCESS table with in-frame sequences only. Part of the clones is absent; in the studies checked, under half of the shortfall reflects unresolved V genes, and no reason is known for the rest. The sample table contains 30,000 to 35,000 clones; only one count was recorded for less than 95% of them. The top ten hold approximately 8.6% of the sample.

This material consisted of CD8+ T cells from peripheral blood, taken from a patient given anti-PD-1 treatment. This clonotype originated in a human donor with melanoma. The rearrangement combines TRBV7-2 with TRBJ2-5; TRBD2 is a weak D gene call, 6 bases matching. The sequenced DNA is TGTGCCAGCAGCTCTCTGGGAGGAGAGACCCAGTACTTC. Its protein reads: CASSSLGGETQYF.